These 23 T cell receptor beta chains originate from one sample sequenced in a study of response to subunit inactivated influenza vaccine. One entry per CDR3 protein results from TCRdb running MiXCR on the RT-PCR reads. The table shows roughly 620,000 distinct CDR3 sequences, with around 10% occurring only once. The same data also contributed to another study, on T cells expressing NK-cell markers. That report notes: Beta-chain TCR cDNA was generated via 5'RACE template switching with UMIs.

Here the sequenced sample was PBMCs from blood, taken on the day of vaccination. The receptor set was obtained from a man in his fifties who received an inactivated influenza vaccine.

The sample holds a few counts of this clonotype. The chain employs TRBV5-1 and TRBJ2-6; 7 nucleotides line up with TRBD1. CDR3 length equals 18 residues. Germline CDR1 is SGHRS and CDR2 is YFSETQ. V lost 0 bases and J lost 0; bases outside the gene matches: 6. This CDR3 reads CASSLEPGTVSGANVLTF. The CDR3 region has the DNA TGCGCCAGCAGCTTGGAGCCTGGGACAGTCTCTGGGGCCAACGTCCTGACTTTC.

CDR3 sequence (DNA): TGTGCCAGCAGCCAAGAAGGGGGACAGGCCTACGAGCAGTACTTC. The encoded protein is CASSQEGGQAYEQYF. This rearrangement joins TRBV4-2 to TRBJ2-7; 8 bases line up with TRBD1. V lost 0 bases and J lost 2; bases outside the gene matches: 3. Germline values: CDR1 LGHNA, CDR2 YNFKEQ. This CDR3 spans 15 amino acids.

The rearrangement joins TRBV5-1 to TRBJ1-5; no reliable D call. The germline V gene encodes CDR1 SGHRS and CDR2 YFSETQ. V lost 0 bases, J lost 2 bases, and 12 bases lay in between. This CDR3 is 16 amino acids long. This CDR3 reads CASSLEGLNGNQPQHF. As DNA, the CDR3 is TGCGCCAGCAGCTTGGAGGGCCTCAACGGCAATCAGCCCCAGCATTTT.

A note on this clonotype: At one end, the junction sequence differs from germline, possibly due to a read error. The gene calls are TRBV5-1 and TRBJ1-1; a weak D match, TRBD1 (6 bases). The CDR3 runs 14 residues. Germline V gene data show CDR1 as SGHRS and CDR2 as YFSETQ. CDR3 sequence reads: CPSSLGGGDTEAFF. For the CDR3, the DNA is TGCCCCAGCAGCTTGGGAGGGGGGGACACTGAAGCTTTCTTT.

The chain combines TRBV20-1 with TRBJ2-1; tentatively, D is TRBD2 (6 bases). V lost 3 bases and J 5 bases, leaving 14 bases between the germline ends. CDR1 and CDR2 (germline): DFQATT, SNEGSKA (reference sequence). The CDR3 runs to 14 residues. The CDR3 sequence: CSASRAGYNNEQFF. CDR3 coding DNA: TGCAGTGCTAGCCGGGCGGGATACAACAATGAGCAGTTCTTC.

This clonotype was counted only a few times. The chain combines TRBV20-1 with TRBJ2-1, with TRBD2 as a possible D gene (5 bases). With 7 bases removed from V and 3 bases from J, the gap between germline ends came to 22 bases. This CDR3 is 16 amino acids long. From germline, CDR1 is DFQATT and CDR2 SNEGSKA (reference sequence). As DNA, the CDR3 is TGCAGTGTTTCGGCCAACCATAGAGGGAACTACAATGAGCAGTTCTTC. Translation gives CSVSANHRGNYNEQFF.

Comment on this clonotype: This may be a read error: a much more frequent sequence differs by one nucleotide. This chain connects TRBV12-3 or TRBV12-4 to TRBJ2-2; D remains unclear. This CDR3 is 12 amino acids long. The ends were cut back, 5 bases at V and 6 bases at J, with 7 bases in the middle. The CDR3 DNA sequence: TGTGCCAGCAGTCGATCCCCCGGGGAGCTGTTTTTT. Translated: CASSRSPGELFF.

This clonotype was detected only a few times. The J gene is TRBJ2-1, the V gene TRBV5-1, with 14 bases fitting TRBD2. Germline lookup yields CDR1 SGHRS and CDR2 YFSETQ. This CDR3 comprises 16 residues. V was pared by 4 bases and J by 8 bases, with 8 bases of the junction left unmatched. For the CDR3, the DNA is TGCGCCAGCAGCCCTTCGACTAGCGGGGGGGCCTATGAGCAGTTCTTC. Amino acid sequence: CASSPSTSGGAYEQFF.

This clonotype was found many times. The chain recombines TRBV28 with TRBJ2-5, with TRBD2 matching over 8 bases. Germline V lookup: CDR1 MDHEN, CDR2 SYDVKM. Losses at the gene ends were 6 bases for V and 0 bases for J; bases not matched to a gene: 6. This CDR3 is built from 15 residues. Here the CDR3 DNA reads TGTGCCAGCAGCTCAGCGGGGGAGAACCAAGAGACCCAGTACTTC. Its protein is CASSSAGENQETQYF.

This clonotype was detected a few times. This sequence joins TRBV12-3 or TRBV12-4 and TRBJ2-2, with a possible D match to TRBD1 (6 bases). The ends were cut back, 6 bases at V and 6 bases at J, with 14 bases in the middle. CDR3 length: 14 residues. The CDR3: CASRRDIGAGELFF. The CDR3 DNA is TGTGCCAGCAGACGGGACATCGGGGCCGGGGAGCTGTTTTTT.

The V gene is TRBV11-1, the J gene TRBJ2-1, with TRBD1 identical over 7 bases. The CDR3 length is 18 residues. V shed 3 bases, J shed 0 bases, and the junction held 11 bases outside the gene matches. CDR1 is SGHAT, CDR2 FQDESV, per germline (reference sequence). CDR3 residues: CASSLSLRGYSSYNEQFF. The CDR3 bases are TGTGCCAGCAGCTTGAGTCTCAGGGGGTATAGCTCCTACAATGAGCAGTTCTTC.

The chain couples TRBV5-5 to TRBJ1-4; D is possibly TRBD1 (5 bases). This CDR3 region has 16 residues. Trimming stripped 4 bases from V and 4 bases from J, with 17 bases between. CDR1 and CDR2 (germline): SGHKS, YYEKEE (reference sequence). The CDR3, as DNA: TGTGCCAGCAGCGGAGCGGGGACCGGTGTTAATGAAAAACTGTTTTTT. Translation gives CASSGAGTGVNEKLFF.

The rearrangement uses TRBV6-1 and TRBJ2-2; D call uncertain. The germline gives CDR1 MNHNS, CDR2 SASEGT. CDR3 length: 13 amino acids. Trimming cost V 8 bases and J 4 bases, with 11 bases left between them. The CDR3 DNA reads as TGTGCCAGCGGCGGACCACGCACCGGGGAGCTGTTTTTT. Amino acids: CASGGPRTGELFF.

The chain uses TRBV5-1 and TRBJ2-1, with 12 positions matching TRBD2. V shed 2 bases, J shed 8 bases, and the junction held 14 bases outside the gene matches. Germline V gives CDR1 SGHRS, CDR2 YFSETQ. CDR3 length equals 18 residues. CDR3 coding DNA: TGCGCCAGCAGCTTTCCTAGCGGGGGGGCCGAGTTTGTCGATGAGCAGTTCTTC. Translation: CASSFPSGGAEFVDEQFF.

This clonotype was detected a few times. This chain links TRBV6-2 or TRBV6-3 with TRBJ2-6; 9 bases line up with TRBD1. V lost 4 bases to trimming and J lost 1 base; unmatched junction nucleotides: 5. The CDR3 has 17 residues. Germline V gene data show CDR1 as MNHEY and CDR2 as SVGEGT. In nucleotides, the CDR3 is TGTGCCAGCAGTTGGGGACAGGGAAGATCTGGGGCCAACGTCCTGACTTTC. Protein product: CASSWGQGRSGANVLTF.

The J gene is TRBJ2-1, the V gene TRBV5-1; maybe TRBD2 (7 bases). The germline V and J ends were trimmed by 2 bases and 7 bases, with 16 bases remaining between them. Germline V gene sequence: CDR1 SGHRS, CDR2 YFSETQ. This CDR3 spans 15 amino acids. CDR3 in DNA: TGCGCCAGCAGCTTCCTCCAGGGGAGGGGGAATGAGCAGTTCTTC. Translation: CASSFLQGRGNEQFF.

In this sample, this clonotype turned up a few times. The chain couples TRBV12-3 or TRBV12-4 to TRBJ2-7; 8 bases map to TRBD2. With V trimmed by 6 bases and J by 6 bases, 10 bases remained unmatched. There are 14 residues in the CDR3. CDR3 nucleotide sequence: TGTGCCAGCAGAGCGGGACTAGGATTAGGCGAGCAGTACTTC. Its translation is CASRAGLGLGEQYF.

A few counts support this clonotype. The chain has TRBV20-1 and TRBJ2-3; 11 bases agree with TRBD2. Germline lookup yields CDR1 DFQATT and CDR2 SNEGSKA (reference sequence). V trimming: 8 bases; J trimming: 0 bases; junction bases outside the gene matches: 1. This CDR3 is built from 13 residues. This CDR3 reads CSLAGGSTDTQYF. DNA of the CDR3: TGCAGTTTAGCGGGAGGGAGCACAGATACGCAGTATTTT.

This clonotype was seen repeatedly, ten times or more. The gene calls are TRBV3-1 and TRBJ2-7; no reliable D call. The CDR3 contains 12 residues. V lost 4 bases, J lost 3 bases, and 7 bases lay in between. Per germline, CDR1 LGHDT and CDR2 YNNKEL (reference sequence). The CDR3 DNA reads TGTGCCAGCAGCCTCTCGTTCTACGAGCAGTACTTC. Translation gives CASSLSFYEQYF.

The chain couples TRBV20-1 to TRBJ2-7, with 10 bases matching TRBD2. CDR1 and CDR2 from the germline V gene are DFQATT and SNEGSKA (reference sequence). The CDR3 totals 15 residues. The ends lost 3 bases at V and 2 bases at J; junction bases unmatched: 7. The CDR3, as DNA: TGCAGTGCTAGTTCTCCTAGCGGGGGCACCTACGAGCAGTACTTC. Translation: CSASSPSGGTYEQYF.

This clonotype has just a few counts. The chain joins TRBV29-1 to TRBJ1-5; 7 positions match TRBD1. Trimming took 7 bases from V and 4 from J; bases not matched to a gene: 4. CDR3 length: 12 residues. CDR1 is SQVTM and CDR2 is ANQGSEA in the germline V gene. The CDR3: CSAGDSNQPQHF. CDR3 nucleotide sequence: TGCAGCGCCGGGGACAGTAATCAGCCCCAGCATTTT.

This clonotype has a handful of counts. The rearrangement uses TRBV7-2 and TRBJ2-1; TRBD2 matches 11 bases. CDR1 SGHTA and CDR2 FQGNSA come from the germline V gene. The junction had 7 bases not matched to a gene; V was cut back by 0 bases and J by 9 bases. This CDR3 spans 16 amino acids. The CDR3: CASSLASVGTSGEQFF. The DNA of the CDR3 is TGTGCCAGCAGCTTAGCGTCTGTTGGGACTAGCGGTGAGCAGTTCTTC. Supplemented by reference TRBV7-2 and TRBJ2-1, the full variable domain reads GAGVSQSPSNKVTEKGKDVELRCDPISGHTALYWYRQSLGQGLEFLIYFQGNSAPDKSGLPSDRFSAERTGGSVSTLTIQRTQQEDSAVYLCASSLASVGTSGEQFFGPGTRLTVL.

In its sample, this clonotype was seen a few times. This chain uses TRBV7-9 with TRBJ2-7, with 7 positions matching TRBD2. The length of the CDR3 is 14 residues. The ends lost 5 bases at V and 7 bases at J; junction bases unmatched: 11. Germline V lookup: CDR1 SEHNR, CDR2 FQNEAQ (reference sequence). In nucleotides, the CDR3 is TGTGCCAGCAGCCTCCGCGGGGGAGGAGGTGAGCAGTACTTC. It yields the protein CASSLRGGGGEQYF.